This is a list of T cell receptor beta chains from one sample in a study of identical twins. TCRdb reanalysed the 5' RACE reads using MiXCR and keeps one entry per CDR3 protein. The sample has about 1.7 million distinct CDR3 sequences, less than 35% seen once. The sequencing sample was made of cord blood. These receptors were collected from a newborn girl in good health. The CDR3 runs from the conserved cysteine through the conserved F or W. The order of the fields is D gene, clone size, J gene, V gene, CDR3 protein, CDR3 DNA. A D gene is named only where the DNA matches it firmly. Clone size appears in some rows only: once, few, many, or a class for an expanded clone.

D: .
size: few
J: TRBJ2-7
V: TRBV7-9
CDR3: CASSLNRDTQKQYF
DNA: TGTGCCAGCAGCTTAAACCGGGATACTCAAAAGCAGTACTTC

D: .
size: .
J: TRBJ2-3
V: TRBV20-1
CDR3: CSASWSHTSDTQYF
DNA: TGCAGTGCATCCTGGAGCCACACTTCAGATACGCAGTATTTT

D: .
size: .
J: TRBJ1-6
V: TRBV20-1
CDR3: CSARYLRVTYNSPLHF
DNA: TGCAGTGCTAGGTACCTCAGGGTAACCTATAATTCACCCCTCCACTTT

D: .
size: .
J: TRBJ2-1
V: TRBV7-2
CDR3: CASSLRAGPGLINNEQFF
DNA: TGTGCCAGCAGCTTAAGGGCCGGGCCGGGACTTATAAACAATGAGCAGTTCTTC

D: .
size: .
J: TRBJ2-7
V: TRBV28
CDR3: CASSLSVSRGWYF
DNA: TGTGCCAGCAGTCTATCGGTTTCCCGAGGGTGGTACTTC

D: TRBD1
size: .
J: TRBJ2-5
V: TRBV24-1
CDR3: CATSRGTGKETQYF
DNA: TGTGCCACCAGTCGAGGGACAGGCAAAGAGACCCAGTACTTC

D: .
size: few
J: TRBJ2-7
V: TRBV10-3
CDR3: CAISGTAGYEQYF
DNA: TGTGCCATCAGTGGGACTGCCGGCTACGAGCAGTACTTC

D: .
size: .
J: TRBJ1-6
V: TRBV28
CDR3: CASSFGQFYNSPLHF
DNA: TGTGCCAGCAGTTTTGGACAATTCTATAATTCACCCCTCCACTTT

D: .
size: few
J: TRBJ2-1
V: TRBV12-3/TRBV12-4
CDR3: CASSLGGFQSQGTYNEQFF
DNA: TGTGCCAGCAGTTTAGGGGGGTTTCAATCCCAAGGGACCTACAATGAGCAGTTCTTC

D: .
size: many
J: TRBJ1-1
V: TRBV29-1
CDR3: CSVQGVGTEAFF
DNA: TGCAGCGTTCAAGGGGTGGGCACTGAAGCTTTCTTT

D: TRBD2
size: .
J: TRBJ2-4
V: TRBV4-1
CDR3: CASSQEGSGGPIQYF
DNA: TGCGCCAGCAGCCAAGAAGGTAGCGGGGGGCCCATTCAGTACTTC

D: .
size: .
J: TRBJ2-7
V: TRBV20-1
CDR3: CSAISPTGAYEQYF
DNA: TGCAGTGCTATTTCCCCGACAGGAGCCTACGAGCAGTACTTC

D: .
size: .
J: TRBJ2-7
V: TRBV3-1
CDR3: CASSQGRAGVNEQYF
DNA: TGTGCCAGCAGCCAAGGACGGGCAGGGGTCAATGAGCAGTACTTC

D: .
size: .
J: TRBJ1-5
V: TRBV30
CDR3: CAWSVMAGSNQPQHF
DNA: TGTGCCTGGAGTGTAATGGCTGGTAGCAATCAGCCCCAGCATTTT

D: TRBD1
size: .
J: TRBJ1-2
V: TRBV28
CDR3: CASSAEIRGDYGYTF
DNA: TGTGCCAGCAGCGCAGAAATCAGGGGGGACTATGGCTACACCTTC

D: .
size: few
J: TRBJ1-2
V: TRBV29-1
CDR3: CSVGGGRGYGYTF
DNA: TGCAGCGTTGGAGGGGGGCGCGGCTATGGCTACACCTTC

D: TRBD2
size: few
J: TRBJ2-7
V: TRBV20-1
CDR3: CSANPFGSGISNEQYF
DNA: TGCAGTGCTAACCCTTTTGGTAGCGGGATATCGAACGAGCAGTACTTC

D: TRBD2
size: few
J: TRBJ2-2
V: TRBV2
CDR3: CASSDSGGALAGELFF
DNA: TGTGCCAGCAGTGATAGCGGGGGGGCCCTGGCCGGGGAGCTGTTTTTT

D: .
size: .
J: TRBJ1-1
V: TRBV5-1
CDR3: CASSWTVDTEAFF
DNA: TGCGCCAGCAGCTGGACAGTGGACACTGAAGCTTTCTTT

D: TRBD1
size: .
J: TRBJ2-4
V: TRBV25-1
CDR3: CASSYSTGVVAKNIQYF
DNA: TGTGCCAGCAGTTATTCCACAGGGGTAGTGGCCAAAAACATTCAGTACTTC

D: TRBD2
size: .
J: TRBJ2-7
V: TRBV3-1
CDR3: CASSQNSGASYEQYF
DNA: TGTGCCAGCAGCCAAAATAGCGGGGCCTCCTACGAGCAGTACTTC

D: .
size: .
J: TRBJ1-5
V: TRBV6-1
CDR3: CASSEALWTGNQPQHF
DNA: TGTGCCAGCAGTGAAGCGCTTTGGACAGGCAATCAGCCCCAGCATTTT

D: TRBD1
size: .
J: TRBJ2-1
V: TRBV5-1
CDR3: CASSLVGDRGTNEQFF
DNA: TGCGCCAGCAGCTTGGTAGGGGACAGGGGGACCAATGAGCAGTTCTTC

D: TRBD1
size: few
J: TRBJ1-1
V: TRBV14
CDR3: CASSQDSLTGRAFF
DNA: TGTGCCAGCAGCCAAGATTCTCTGACAGGGAGGGCTTTCTTT

D: TRBD2
size: .
J: TRBJ2-3
V: TRBV24-1
CDR3: CATSEPKAGTSGMGDMQYF
DNA: TGTGCCACCAGTGAACCCAAAGCCGGGACTAGCGGGATGGGAGATATGCAGTATTTT

D: .
size: .
J: TRBJ2-3
V: TRBV29-1
CDR3: CSVEGWADTQYF
DNA: TGCAGCGTTGAGGGATGGGCAGATACGCAGTATTTT

D: .
size: .
J: TRBJ2-4
V: TRBV5-1
CDR3: CASSLLGIGKNIQYF
DNA: TGCGCCAGCAGCTTGCTGGGTATCGGCAAAAACATTCAGTACTTC

D: TRBD1
size: .
J: TRBJ2-7
V: TRBV28
CDR3: CASTGGTSYEQYF
DNA: TGTGCCAGTACAGGGGGTACCTCCTACGAGCAGTACTTC

D: .
size: .
J: TRBJ2-1
V: TRBV28
CDR3: CASSVAGISHPWQFF
DNA: TGTGCCAGCAGTGTAGCCGGGATTAGCCACCCTTGGCAGTTCTTC

D: TRBD2
size: few
J: TRBJ2-2
V: TRBV12-3/TRBV12-4
CDR3: CASRTLSGSGANTGELFF
DNA: TGTGCCAGCCGAACCCTTAGTGGTAGCGGGGCGAACACCGGGGAGCTGTTTTTT

D: TRBD2
size: .
J: TRBJ2-7
V: TRBV5-6
CDR3: CASSPGLAGAQYF
DNA: TGTGCCAGCAGCCCCGGACTAGCGGGGGCCCAGTACTTC

D: TRBD1
size: few
J: TRBJ1-1
V: TRBV9
CDR3: CASSVARTGRTEAFF
DNA: TGTGCCAGCAGCGTAGCAAGGACAGGGCGGACTGAAGCTTTCTTT

D: TRBD2
size: .
J: TRBJ2-3
V: TRBV2
CDR3: CASAGGKYF
DNA: TGTGCCAGCGCGGGGGGCAAGTATTTT

D: .
size: few
J: TRBJ1-5
V: TRBV2
CDR3: CASSGAGGNNQPQHF
DNA: TGTGCCAGCAGTGGCGCAGGTGGGAACAATCAGCCCCAGCATTTT

D: .
size: .
J: TRBJ2-7
V: TRBV6-1
CDR3: CASSERLDSYEQYF
DNA: TGTGCCAGCAGTGAGCGACTTGACTCCTACGAGCAGTACTTC

D: TRBD1
size: .
J: TRBJ2-3
V: TRBV5-1
CDR3: CASSYQPGQASTDTQYF
DNA: TGCGCCAGCAGCTACCAACCGGGACAGGCAAGCACAGATACGCAGTATTTT

D: TRBD1
size: .
J: TRBJ2-5
V: TRBV27
CDR3: CASSLLGGGLETQYF
DNA: TGTGCCAGCAGTTTATTAGGGGGCGGATTAGAGACCCAGTACTTC

D: TRBD2
size: few
J: TRBJ2-1
V: TRBV6-2/TRBV6-3
CDR3: CASSYEAGGNNEQFF
DNA: TGTGCCAGCAGTTACGAAGCGGGGGGGAACAATGAGCAGTTCTTC